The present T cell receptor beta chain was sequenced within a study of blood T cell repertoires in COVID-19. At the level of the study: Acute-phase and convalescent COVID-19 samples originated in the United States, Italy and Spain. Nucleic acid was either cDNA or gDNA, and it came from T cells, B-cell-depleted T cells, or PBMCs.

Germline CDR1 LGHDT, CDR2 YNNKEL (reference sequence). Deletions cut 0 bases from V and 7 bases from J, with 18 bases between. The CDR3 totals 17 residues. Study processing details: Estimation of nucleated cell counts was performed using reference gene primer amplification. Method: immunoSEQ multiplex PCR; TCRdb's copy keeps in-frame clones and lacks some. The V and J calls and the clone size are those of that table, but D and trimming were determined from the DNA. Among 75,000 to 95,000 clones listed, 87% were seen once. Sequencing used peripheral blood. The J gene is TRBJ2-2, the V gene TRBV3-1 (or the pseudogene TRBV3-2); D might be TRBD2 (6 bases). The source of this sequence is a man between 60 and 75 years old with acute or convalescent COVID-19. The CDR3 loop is CASSQELVGGRIGELFF. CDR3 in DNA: TGTGCCAGCAGCCAAGAGTTGGTGGGGGGTCGTATCGGGGAGCTGTTTTTT.